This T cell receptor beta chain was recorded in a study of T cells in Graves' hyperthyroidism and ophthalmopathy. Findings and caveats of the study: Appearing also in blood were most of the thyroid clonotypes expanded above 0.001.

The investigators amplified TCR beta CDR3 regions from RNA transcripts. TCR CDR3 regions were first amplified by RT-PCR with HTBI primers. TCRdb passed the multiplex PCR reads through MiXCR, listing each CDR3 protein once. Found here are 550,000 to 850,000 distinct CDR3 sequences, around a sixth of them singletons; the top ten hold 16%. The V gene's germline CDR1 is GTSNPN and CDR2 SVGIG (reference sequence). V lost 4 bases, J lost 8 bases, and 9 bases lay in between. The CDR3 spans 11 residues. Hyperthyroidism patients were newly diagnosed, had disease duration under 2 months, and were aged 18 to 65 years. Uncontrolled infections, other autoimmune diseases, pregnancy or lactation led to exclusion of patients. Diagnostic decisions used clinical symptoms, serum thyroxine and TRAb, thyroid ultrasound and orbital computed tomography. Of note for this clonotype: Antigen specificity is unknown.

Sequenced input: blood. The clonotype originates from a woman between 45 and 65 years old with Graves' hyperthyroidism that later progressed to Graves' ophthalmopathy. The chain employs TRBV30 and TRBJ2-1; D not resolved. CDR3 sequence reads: CAWTEGDEQFF. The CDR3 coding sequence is TGTGCCTGGACGGAAGGTGATGAGCAGTTCTTC.